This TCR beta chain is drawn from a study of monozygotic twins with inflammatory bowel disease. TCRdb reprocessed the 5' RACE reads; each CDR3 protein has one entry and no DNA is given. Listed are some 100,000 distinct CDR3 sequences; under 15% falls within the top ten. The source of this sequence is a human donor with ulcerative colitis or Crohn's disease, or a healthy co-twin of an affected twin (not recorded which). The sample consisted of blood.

The CDR3 loop is CASGTANQPQHF. The chain links TRBV7-2 to TRBJ1-5. This CDR3 spans 12 amino acids. The germline V gene has CDR1 SGHTA and CDR2 FQGNSA.